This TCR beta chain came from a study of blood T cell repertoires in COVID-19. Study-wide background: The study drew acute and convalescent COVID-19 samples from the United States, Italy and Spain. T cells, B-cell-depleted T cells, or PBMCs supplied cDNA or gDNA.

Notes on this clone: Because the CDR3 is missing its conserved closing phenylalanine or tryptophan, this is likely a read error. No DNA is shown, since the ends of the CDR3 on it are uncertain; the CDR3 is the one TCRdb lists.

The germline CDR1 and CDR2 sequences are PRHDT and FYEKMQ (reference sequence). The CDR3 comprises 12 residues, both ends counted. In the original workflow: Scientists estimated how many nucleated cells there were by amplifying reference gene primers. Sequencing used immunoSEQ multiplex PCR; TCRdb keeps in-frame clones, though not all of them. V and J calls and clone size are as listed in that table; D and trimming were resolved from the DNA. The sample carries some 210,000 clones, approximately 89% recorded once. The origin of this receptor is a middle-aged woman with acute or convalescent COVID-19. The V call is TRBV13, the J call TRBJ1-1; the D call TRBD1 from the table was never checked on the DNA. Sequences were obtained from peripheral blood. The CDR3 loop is CASSLEVTDFSV.